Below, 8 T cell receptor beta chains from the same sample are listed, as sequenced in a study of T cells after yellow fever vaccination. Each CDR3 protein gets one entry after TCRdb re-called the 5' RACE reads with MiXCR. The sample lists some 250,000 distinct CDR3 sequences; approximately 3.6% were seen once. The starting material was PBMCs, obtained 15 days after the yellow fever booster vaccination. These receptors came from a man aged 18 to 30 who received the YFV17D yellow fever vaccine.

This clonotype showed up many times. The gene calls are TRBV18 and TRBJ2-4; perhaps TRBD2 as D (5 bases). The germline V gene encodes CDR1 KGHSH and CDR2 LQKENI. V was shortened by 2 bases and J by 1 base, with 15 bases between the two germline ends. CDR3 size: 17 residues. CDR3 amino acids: CASSPYLGDGAKNIQYF. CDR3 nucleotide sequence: TGTGCCAGCTCACCATACCTCGGGGATGGGGCCAAAAACATTCAGTACTTC.

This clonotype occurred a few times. Here the CDR3 reads CATGRSREETQYF. The CDR3 DNA reads as TGCGCCACCGGGAGGAGCAGGGAAGAGACCCAGTACTTC. The chain combines TRBV5-1 with TRBJ2-5; 7 bases agree with TRBD2. The CDR3 has 13 residues. V lost 9 bases to trimming and J lost 3 bases; unmatched junction nucleotides: 8. CDR1 and CDR2 from the germline V gene are SGHRS and YFSETQ.

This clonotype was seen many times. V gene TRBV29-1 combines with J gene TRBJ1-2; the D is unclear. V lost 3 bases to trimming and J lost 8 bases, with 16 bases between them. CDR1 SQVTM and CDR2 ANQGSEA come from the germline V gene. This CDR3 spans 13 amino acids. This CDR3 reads CSVDASRRLGYTF. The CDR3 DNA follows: TGCAGCGTTGATGCGAGCAGGCGTCTCGGCTACACCTTC.

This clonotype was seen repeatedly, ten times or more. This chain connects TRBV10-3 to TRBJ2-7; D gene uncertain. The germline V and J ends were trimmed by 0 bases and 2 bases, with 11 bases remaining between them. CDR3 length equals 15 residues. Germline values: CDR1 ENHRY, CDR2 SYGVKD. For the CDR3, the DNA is TGTGCCATCAGTGAGTCGTCCGGTGACCCCTACGAGCAGTACGTC. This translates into CAISESSGDPYEQYV.

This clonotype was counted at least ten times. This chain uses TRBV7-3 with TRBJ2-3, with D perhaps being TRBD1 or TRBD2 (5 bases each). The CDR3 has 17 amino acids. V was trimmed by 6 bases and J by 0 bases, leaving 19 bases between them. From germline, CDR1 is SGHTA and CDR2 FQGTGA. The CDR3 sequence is CASSLWGMAGSTDTQYF. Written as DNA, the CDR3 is TGTGCCAGCAGTCTATGGGGGATGGCCGGTAGCACAGATACGCAGTATTTT.

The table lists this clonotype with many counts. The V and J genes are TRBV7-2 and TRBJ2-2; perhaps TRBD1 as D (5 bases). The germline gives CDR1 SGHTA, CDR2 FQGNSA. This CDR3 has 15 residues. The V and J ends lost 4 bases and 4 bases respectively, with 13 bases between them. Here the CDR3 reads CASSWVVDTTGELFF. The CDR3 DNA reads TGTGCCAGCAGCTGGGTCGTGGACACCACCGGGGAGCTGTTTTTT.

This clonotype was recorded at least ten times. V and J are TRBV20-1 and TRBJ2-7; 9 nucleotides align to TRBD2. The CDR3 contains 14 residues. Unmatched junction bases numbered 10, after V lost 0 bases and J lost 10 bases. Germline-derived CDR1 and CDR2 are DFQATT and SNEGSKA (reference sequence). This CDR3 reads CSARDRVLAGVQYF. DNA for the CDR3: TGCAGTGCTAGAGATCGGGTGTTAGCGGGGGTTCAGTACTTC.

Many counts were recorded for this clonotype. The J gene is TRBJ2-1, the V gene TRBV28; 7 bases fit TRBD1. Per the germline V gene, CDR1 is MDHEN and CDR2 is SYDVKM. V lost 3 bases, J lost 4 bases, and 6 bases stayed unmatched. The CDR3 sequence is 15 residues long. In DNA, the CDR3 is TGTGCCAGCAGTTTTTGGGACAGACAATACAATGAGCAGTTCTTC. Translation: CASSFWDRQYNEQFF.